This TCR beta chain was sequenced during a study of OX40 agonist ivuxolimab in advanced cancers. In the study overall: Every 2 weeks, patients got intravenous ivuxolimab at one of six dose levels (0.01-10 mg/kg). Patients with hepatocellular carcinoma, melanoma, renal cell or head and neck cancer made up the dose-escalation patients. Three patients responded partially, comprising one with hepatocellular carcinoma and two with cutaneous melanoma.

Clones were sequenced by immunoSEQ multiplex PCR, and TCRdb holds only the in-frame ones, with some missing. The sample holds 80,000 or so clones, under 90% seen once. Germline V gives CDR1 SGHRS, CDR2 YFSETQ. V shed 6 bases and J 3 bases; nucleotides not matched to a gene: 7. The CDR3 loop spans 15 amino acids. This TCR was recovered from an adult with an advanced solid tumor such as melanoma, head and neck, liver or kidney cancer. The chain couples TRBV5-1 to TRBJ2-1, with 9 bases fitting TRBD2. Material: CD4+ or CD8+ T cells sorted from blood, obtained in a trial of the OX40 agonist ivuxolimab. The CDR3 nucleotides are TGCGCCAGCACGAAGCTAGCGGGGAGCTACAATGAGCAGTTCTTC. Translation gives CASTKLAGSYNEQFF.